The rows below give T cell receptor beta chains drawn from one sample of a study of T-cell memory formation after mild COVID-19. TCRdb called the 5' RACE reads again in MiXCR, with one record for every CDR3 protein. The sample lists 550,000 to 600,000 distinct CDR3 sequences; less than 25% were seen once. Sequencing used PBMCs or a T cell subset sorted from them (not recorded which). These receptors all come from an adult woman who had mild COVID-19 (a few samples of this study predate the infection). Cell type and time point are not known. Both conserved end residues are part of each CDR3. D genes are given only for firm matches. A row's size may be missing; if present it is once, few, many or a size class.

d_gene	len	v_gene	j_gene	abundance	CDR3aa	CDR3nt
TRBD1	12	TRBV29-1	TRBJ1-2	NA	CNTGQGDYGYTF	TGCAACACCGGACAGGGAGACTATGGCTACACCTTC
NA	15	TRBV7-2	TRBJ1-2	few	CASSLEVTQFYGYTF	TGTGCCAGCAGCTTAGAGGTGACGCAGTTCTATGGCTACACCTTC
NA	12	TRBV5-8	TRBJ2-7	NA	CASSLAGARQYF	TGTGCCAGCAGCTTAGCCGGGGCGAGGCAGTACTTC
NA	10	TRBV20-1	TRBJ2-5	few	CSATGETQYF	TGCAGTGCTACTGGGGAGACCCAGTACTTC
TRBD1	14	TRBV20-1	TRBJ1-1	few	CSARTGRMNTEAFF	TGCAGTGCTCGGACAGGGAGGATGAACACTGAAGCTTTCTTT
NA	18	TRBV4-1	TRBJ2-3	NA	CASSQDRAAGASTDTQYF	TGCGCCAGCAGCCAAGATAGGGCGGCAGGGGCTAGCACAGATACGCAGTATTTT
NA	16	TRBV5-5	TRBJ2-1	NA	CASSLGQGGVYNEQFF	TGTGCCAGCAGCTTGGGGCAGGGTGGGGTCTACAATGAGCAGTTCTTC
NA	14	TRBV5-1	TRBJ1-1	NA	CASSLELRGTEAFF	TGCGCCAGCAGCTTAGAATTGAGGGGCACTGAAGCTTTCTTT
NA	16	TRBV11-2	TRBJ2-2	few	CASSLDLGSWSGELFF	TGTGCCAGCAGCTTAGATCTGGGCAGCTGGTCCGGGGAGCTGTTTTTT
NA	14	TRBV5-1	TRBJ2-3	NA	CASSLGQRTDTQYF	TGCGCCAGCAGCTTGGGACAGCGCACAGATACGCAGTATTTT
NA	14	TRBV12-3/TRBV12-4	TRBJ1-1	NA	CASSFGGMRGKAFF	TGTGCCAGCAGTTTTGGGGGGATGAGAGGTAAAGCTTTCTTT
NA	14	TRBV20-1	TRBJ1-1	few	CSASPGHMNTEAFF	TGCAGTGCTAGCCCGGGTCATATGAACACTGAAGCTTTCTTT
NA	15	TRBV25-1	TRBJ1-1	few	CASSHPLRGNTEAFF	TGTGCCAGCAGTCATCCCCTCAGGGGAAACACTGAAGCTTTCTTT
TRBD1	13	TRBV12-3/TRBV12-4	TRBJ1-1	few	CASSLRGPTEAFF	TGTGCCAGCAGTCTCAGGGGGCCCACTGAAGCTTTCTTT
TRBD1	14	TRBV12-3/TRBV12-4	TRBJ1-2	few	CASRGPGQDYGYTF	TGTGCCAGCAGGGGACCGGGACAGGACTATGGCTACACCTTC
NA	12	TRBV5-1	TRBJ1-2	NA	CASSLSGTGYTF	TGCGCCAGCAGCTTGTCCGGGACCGGCTACACCTTC
NA	15	TRBV10-3	TRBJ2-5	NA	CAISESGGQGKTQYF	TGTGCCATCAGTGAGTCCGGAGGTCAGGGGAAGACCCAGTACTTC
TRBD2	17	TRBV6-1	TRBJ2-1	many	CASSEHLLAGGSNEQFF	TGTGCCAGCAGTGAACACCTCCTAGCGGGAGGTTCCAATGAGCAGTTCTTC
NA	12	TRBV27	TRBJ2-7	NA	CASGGNYYEQYF	TGTGCCAGCGGCGGGAACTATTACGAGCAGTACTTC
NA	14	TRBV20-1	TRBJ2-7	few	CSARGAGHPNEQYF	TGCAGTGCTAGAGGAGCCGGACATCCCAACGAGCAGTACTTC